The rows below give T cell receptor beta chains drawn from one sample of a study of T cells after somatic rescue of genetic block. The repertoire was sequenced with immunoSEQ multiplex PCR; TCRdb's copy has only in-frame clones and lacks some. The table shows about 67,000 clones, with approximately 90% occurring only once. The sample consisted of peripheral blood mononuclear cells (PBMCs). These TCRs come from a man aged 35 to 55. Both conserved end residues are trimmed from each CDR3.

10 | TRBJ1-2 | TRBV29-1 | SIWTGEHGYT
11 | TRBJ2-3 | TRBV19 | ASSNRRSDTQY
11 | TRBJ2-7 | TRBV7-2 | ASTPGPTYEQY
11 | TRBJ2-2 | TRBV18 | ASSNRNTGELF
11 | TRBJ1-1 | TRBV7-2 | ASNHGVNTEAF
11 | TRBJ2-5 | TRBV10-3 | AISDRGRETQY
13 | TRBJ1-6 | TRBV7-2 | ASSLQADSDSPLH
12 | TRBJ2-2 | TRBV2 | ASRRTGDTGELF
10 | TRBJ1-1 | TRBV6-4 | ASQPVNTEAF
12 | TRBJ2-1 | TRBV7-6 | ASSPRDSYNEQF
14 | TRBJ2-1 | TRBV29-1 | SVEAETANSYNEQF
10 | TRBJ1-1 | TRBV4-2 | ASSRDGTEAF
14 | TRBJ1-6 | TRBV7-6 | ASSLVSGSYNSPLH
12 | TRBJ2-1 | TRBV9 | ASRQGPGDNEQF
11 | TRBJ2-5 | TRBV2 | ASSGTGVETQY
10 | TRBJ2-3 | TRBV6-1 | ASSEGITGDY
15 | TRBJ2-4 | TRBV19 | ASSIRVSDFAKNIQY
14 | TRBJ2-6 | TRBV7-9 | ASSSSRSSGANVLT
16 | TRBJ2-2 | TRBV11-2 | ASSLTALAGGNTGELF
14 | TRBJ2-1 | TRBV19 | ASSGPHRGGDNEQF
13 | TRBJ2-7 | TRBV19 | ASSIGYGRAYEQY
12 | TRBJ2-7 | TRBV19 | ASSVTGTLYEQY
15 | TRBJ2-1 | TRBV2 | ASSETSGRTLYNEQF
13 | TRBJ2-7 | TRBV18 | ASSPRSGSSYEQY
13 | TRBJ2-1 | TRBV5-6 | ASSRGLVSYNEQF
11 | TRBJ2-1 | TRBV18 | ASSQVVDNEQF
20 | TRBJ2-6 | TRBV28 | ASSLLSFGAPRGTSGANVLT
13 | TRBJ1-4 | TRBV7-8 | ASSLGQTTNEKLF
11 | TRBJ1-2 | TRBV29-1 | SVRTGGPYGYT
13 | TRBJ1-5 | TRBV4-1 | ASSRFQDSNQPQH
13 | TRBJ2-7 | TRBV4-2 | ASSQSSVTSYEQY
16 | TRBJ2-1 | TRBV15 | ATSRDYAGDSSYNEQF
14 | TRBJ1-2 | TRBV19 | ASSMTSGTEIYGYT
15 | TRBJ2-2 | TRBV4-1 | ASSQPGLAGFTGELF
11 | TRBJ1-1 | TRBV2 | ASKGDRNTEAF
14 | TRBJ2-7 | TRBV9 | ASSPRTSGSQYEQY
13 | TRBJ2-1 | TRBV6-5 | ASSYESVSYNEQF
13 | TRBJ2-7 | TRBV6-5 | ASSYTGGYSYEQY
13 | TRBJ2-2 | TRBV28 | ASSSSPGNTGELF
13 | TRBJ2-2 | TRBV28 | ASSSRSGVTGELF
13 | TRBJ1-5 | TRBV30 | AWTQGQYSNQPQH
15 | TRBJ1-1 | TRBV4-2 | ASSQEPRGALNTEAF
12 | TRBJ2-3 | TRBV9 | ASSAFLGTDTQY
10 | TRBJ2-3 | TRBV19 | ASSIGQDTQY
13 | TRBJ2-7 | TRBV2 | ASSIPFDRPYEQY
11 | TRBJ1-2 | TRBV10-1 | ASSSDTNYGYT
15 | TRBJ1-4 | TRBV10-2 | ASSESRTTRSNEKLF
13 | TRBJ2-7 | TRBV5-1 | ASSPGTVNPYEQY
12 | TRBJ2-3 | TRBV30 | AWRIAGGTDTQY
11 | TRBJ2-1 | TRBV13 | ASSLGAGGRPF
14 | TRBJ2-5 | TRBV6-5 | ASSYSAGANQETQY
15 | TRBJ2-5 | TRBV5-1 | ASSPTLGQGGAETQY
11 | TRBJ1-1 | TRBV5-6 | ASMAGVGTEAF
13 | TRBJ2-2 | TRBV7-9 | ASSYRGRDTGELF
12 | TRBJ2-1 | TRBV2 | ASSEESVYNEQF